This is a list of T cell receptor beta chains from one sample in a study of CD8 T cells in ankylosing spondylitis. From the 5' RACE reads, TCRdb called clonotypes with MiXCR, one entry per CDR3 protein. Altogether roughly 450,000 distinct CDR3 sequences are present, 25% to 30% being singletons, with the ten largest covering under 0.9%. The specimen sequenced was blood, either unsorted or a sorted T cell fraction (not recorded which). The receptors originated from a male donor with ankylosing spondylitis. CDR3s include the opening cysteine and the closing phenylalanine or tryptophan. Each record gives: clone size, V gene, D gene, J gene, CDR3 protein, CDR3 DNA. D genes are given only for firm matches. Not all rows give a size; the values are once, few, many and, for expanded clones, a class.

many	TRBV5-1	-	TRBJ1-4	CASSLGGLARHEKLFF	TGCGCCAGCAGCTTGGGAGGGCTCGCCCGGCATGAAAAACTGTTTTTT
many	TRBV29-1	TRBD2	TRBJ2-2	CSVGTSGNTGELFF	TGCAGCGTTGGGACTAGCGGTAACACCGGGGAGCTGTTTTTT
-	TRBV12-3/TRBV12-4	-	TRBJ2-5	CASHPQGGETQYF	TGTGCCAGTCACCCCCAAGGGGGGGAGACCCAGTACTTC
-	TRBV12-3/TRBV12-4	TRBD1	TRBJ1-5	CASRTGTGIQPQHF	TGTGCCAGCAGGACTGGGACAGGGATTCAGCCCCAGCATTTT
few	TRBV20-1	-	TRBJ1-3	CSARDRVLAGNTIYF	TGCAGTGCTAGAGACAGGGTATTGGCTGGAAACACCATATATTTT
-	TRBV7-9	-	TRBJ2-3	CASSLMGGSSTDTQYF	TGTGCCAGCAGCTTAATGGGCGGCTCTAGCACAGATACGCAGTATTTT
-	TRBV15	-	TRBJ2-1	CATSPDPFDDNEQFF	TGTGCCACCAGCCCGGACCCCTTCGACGACAATGAGCAGTTCTTC
-	TRBV10-1	-	TRBJ1-2	CASSESRSYLGYTF	TGCGCCAGCAGTGAGTCGAGGAGCTATCTCGGCTACACCTTC
once	TRBV3-1	-	TRBJ2-1	CASSPLAPRSYNEQFF	TGTGCCAGCAGCCCCCTAGCTCCCCGCTCCTACAATGAGCAGTTCTTC
-	TRBV4-2	TRBD2	TRBJ2-1	CASSQAVAGSYNEQFF	TGTGCCAGCAGCCAAGCCGTAGCGGGTTCATACAATGAGCAGTTCTTC
-	TRBV12-3/TRBV12-4	-	TRBJ2-5	CASRPNWETQYF	TGTGCCAGCAGACCGAATTGGGAGACCCAGTACTTC
-	TRBV20-1	-	TRBJ2-1	CSGLQGGSWNEQFF	TGCAGTGGATTACAGGGCGGGAGTTGGAATGAGCAGTTCTTC
few	TRBV12-3/TRBV12-4	-	TRBJ2-1	CASSRIGFNNEQFF	TGTGCCAGCAGCCGAATAGGGTTTAACAATGAGCAGTTCTTC
few	TRBV7-9	-	TRBJ1-4	CASSPIGSNEKLFF	TGTGCCAGCAGCCCCATCGGTTCCAATGAAAAACTGTTTTTT
-	TRBV28	-	TRBJ2-6	CASSPPLGSGANVLTF	TGTGCCAGCAGTCCCCCCCTGGGCTCTGGGGCCAACGTCCTGACTTTC
-	TRBV6-5	-	TRBJ1-4	CASSSPGRGNEKLFF	TGTGCCAGCAGTTCCCCCGGGAGGGGGAATGAAAAACTGTTTTTT
few	TRBV29-1	TRBD2	TRBJ2-1	CSVEVMASGSQQFF	TGCAGCGTTGAAGTGATGGCTAGCGGAAGTCAGCAGTTCTTC
-	TRBV7-9	-	TRBJ2-2	CAVISVATNTGELFF	TGTGCCGTCATATCGGTAGCGACGAACACCGGGGAGCTGTTTTTT
few	TRBV4-2	-	TRBJ1-5	CASSQAPGQPQHF	TGTGCCAGCAGCCAAGCCCCAGGACAGCCCCAGCATTTT
few	TRBV5-6	-	TRBJ1-1	CASSPYHRENTEAFF	TGTGCCAGCAGCCCGTACCACAGGGAGAACACTGAAGCTTTCTTT
-	TRBV11-2	TRBD2	TRBJ2-5	CASSFGLAGVQETQYF	TGTGCCAGCAGCTTCGGACTAGCGGGAGTCCAAGAGACCCAGTACTTC
few	TRBV5-6	TRBD1	TRBJ2-1	CASSLSPWDRGNEQFF	TGTGCCAGCAGCTTGTCCCCTTGGGACAGGGGAAATGAGCAGTTCTTC
-	TRBV24-1	-	TRBJ2-5	CATSDPGPRGETQYF	TGTGCCACCAGTGATCCCGGGCCCCGAGGAGAGACCCAGTACTTC
-	TRBV7-9	-	TRBJ2-1	CASSSSGENNEQFF	TGTGCCAGCAGCTCCTCAGGGGAGAACAATGAGCAGTTCTTC
-	TRBV29-1	-	TRBJ1-1	CSVEIQDSEAFF	TGCAGCGTTGAAATTCAGGACAGTGAAGCTTTCTTT
-	TRBV20-1	-	TRBJ1-2	CSAGDRLQISF	TGCAGTGCTGGCGACAGGCTACAGATTTCCTTC
few	TRBV4-1	-	TRBJ2-3	CASSHLPGQRGDTQYF	TGCGCCAGCAGCCATCTCCCGGGACAAAGAGGAGATACGCAGTATTTT
many	TRBV12-3/TRBV12-4	TRBD2	TRBJ2-1	CASSFGGRWDSYNEQFF	TGTGCCAGCAGTTTTGGCGGGAGATGGGACTCCTACAATGAGCAGTTCTTC
few	TRBV9	-	TRBJ1-4	CASSVGATSNEKLFF	TGTGCCAGCAGCGTAGGTGCGACATCGAATGAAAAACTGTTTTTT
many	TRBV6-1	TRBD1	TRBJ2-5	CASSNMGGQVLQETQYF	TGTGCCAGCAGCAATATGGGTGGACAGGTTTTACAAGAGACCCAGTACTTC
-	TRBV20-1	TRBD2	TRBJ2-3	CSARDLNGGSRDTQYF	TGCAGTGCTAGAGATCTCAATGGCGGGAGTAGGGATACGCAGTATTTT
-	TRBV6-5	-	TRBJ1-3	CASSYSTGLAGNTIYF	TGTGCCAGCAGTTACTCGACCGGGTTGGCTGGAAACACCATATATTTT
-	TRBV19	TRBD2	TRBJ2-1	CASSIRREGYNEQFF	TGTGCCAGTAGTATCCGGCGGGAGGGTTACAATGAGCAGTTCTTC
-	TRBV16	TRBD1	TRBJ1-2	CASSQSDRPTARYGYTF	TGTGCCAGCAGCCAATCGGACAGGCCAACAGCTCGCTATGGCTACACCTTC
-	TRBV3-1	TRBD1	TRBJ2-1	CASSYMDRGGEQFF	TGTGCCAGCAGCTACATGGACAGGGGTGGTGAGCAGTTCTTC
few	TRBV4-1	-	TRBJ1-2	CASSRVAGDGYTF	TGCGCCAGCAGCCGGGTAGCGGGGGATGGCTACACCTTC
once	TRBV6-2/TRBV6-3	TRBD1	TRBJ2-1	CASSQTLGQTIRFF	TGTGCCAGCAGTCAGACTCTGGGACAGACGATACGGTTCTTC
-	TRBV19	-	TRBJ1-2	CASKENGYTF	TGTGCCAGTAAGGAAAATGGCTACACCTTC
-	TRBV29-1	-	TRBJ2-7	CSVGMMGGYEQYF	TGCAGCGTTGGAATGATGGGGGGCTACGAGCAGTACTTC
-	TRBV5-1	TRBD1	TRBJ1-3	CASSAGQGKNTIYF	TGCGCCAGCAGCGCCGGACAGGGGAAAAACACCATATATTTT
-	TRBV5-1	-	TRBJ2-1	CASKGQDYNEQFF	TGCGCCAGCAAAGGGCAGGACTACAATGAGCAGTTCTTC
few	TRBV20-1	TRBD1	TRBJ1-2	CSAGPGQGLLGYTF	TGCAGTGCTGGACCGGGACAGGGTCTCCTAGGCTACACCTTC
-	TRBV20-1	TRBD2	TRBJ2-1	CSAGGTSGIYNEQFF	TGCAGTGCTGGGGGGACTAGCGGGATTTACAATGAGCAGTTCTTC
-	TRBV3-1	-	TRBJ2-1	CASRAGAAPYNEQFF	TGTGCCAGCAGGGCGGGGGCGGCCCCCTACAATGAGCAGTTCTTC
few	TRBV3-1	-	TRBJ1-3	CASSHQSGNTIYF	TGTGCCAGCAGCCATCAATCTGGAAACACCATATATTTT
few	TRBV7-9	-	TRBJ2-3	CASSNASGTHTDTQYF	TGTGCCAGCAGCAACGCGAGTGGTACACACACAGATACGCAGTATTTT
once	TRBV7-2	TRBD1	TRBJ2-1	CASSLAVAGGEQFF	TGTGCCAGCAGCTTAGCGGTCGCAGGGGGTGAGCAGTTCTTC
few	TRBV18	TRBD1	TRBJ1-2	CASSFTGTADGYTF	TGTGCCAGCTCTTTTACCGGGACAGCCGATGGCTACACCTTC
many	TRBV12-3/TRBV12-4	-	TRBJ2-1	CASGVRSEQFF	TGTGCCAGCGGGGTAAGGAGTGAGCAGTTCTTC
-	TRBV20-1	-	TRBJ1-5	CSARGGRSAGNQPQHF	TGCAGTGCTAGAGGGGGCAGGTCGGCGGGAAATCAGCCCCAGCATTTT
many	TRBV5-1	-	TRBJ1-4	CASSLLGTNEKLFF	TGCGCCAGCAGCTTGCTTGGGACTAATGAAAAACTGTTTTTT
-	TRBV4-1	TRBD1	TRBJ1-3	CASSQLGQLLGGNTIYF	TGCGCCAGCAGCCAACTGGGACAGCTACTTGGAGGAAACACCATATATTTT
-	TRBV12-3/TRBV12-4	-	TRBJ1-2	CASSFYRNYGYTF	TGTGCCAGCAGTTTTTACAGGAACTATGGCTACACCTTC
few	TRBV7-7	TRBD1	TRBJ2-1	CASSLDRDSYNEQFF	TGTGCCAGCAGCCTCGACAGGGATTCCTACAATGAGCAGTTCTTC
-	TRBV19	-	TRBJ1-5	CASSTTRGNQPQHF	TGTGCCAGTAGTACCACGAGGGGCAATCAGCCCCAGCATTTT
few	TRBV7-2	TRBD2	TRBJ2-1	CASSRLAANNEQFF	TGTGCCAGCAGCCGACTAGCGGCCAACAATGAGCAGTTCTTC
once	TRBV3-1	-	TRBJ2-2	CASSQGLALTGELFF	TGTGCCAGCAGCCAAGGGCTAGCCCTCACCGGGGAGCTGTTTTTT
few	TRBV6-4	-	TRBJ2-1	CASSVRETGEQFF	TGTGCCAGCAGTGTCCGGGAGACAGGGGAGCAGTTCTTC
-	TRBV2	-	TRBJ2-5	CASKGGPPRETQYF	TGTGCCTCGAAGGGGGGGCCCCCTCGGGAGACCCAGTACTTC